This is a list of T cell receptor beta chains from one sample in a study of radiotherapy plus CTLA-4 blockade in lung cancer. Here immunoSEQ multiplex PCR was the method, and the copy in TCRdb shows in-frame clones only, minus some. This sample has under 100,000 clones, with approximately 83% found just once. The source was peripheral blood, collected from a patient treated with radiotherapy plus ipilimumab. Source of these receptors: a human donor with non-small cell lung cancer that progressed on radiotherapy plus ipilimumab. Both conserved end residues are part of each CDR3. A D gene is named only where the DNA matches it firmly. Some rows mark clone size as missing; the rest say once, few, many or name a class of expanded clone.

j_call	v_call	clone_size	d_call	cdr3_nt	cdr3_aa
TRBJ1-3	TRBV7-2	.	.	TGTGCCAGCAGCTTAATCGGCTCTGGAAACACCATATATTTT	CASSLIGSGNTIYF
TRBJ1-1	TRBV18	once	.	TGTGCCAGCTCACCACGGGAGGAATCCCAAGGAGCTTTCTTT	CASSPREESQGAFF
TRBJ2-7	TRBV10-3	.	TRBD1	TGTGCCGTACGCTCAGGGGCAGGGGGCTACGAGCAGTACTTC	CAVRSGAGGYEQYF
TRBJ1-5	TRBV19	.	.	TGTGCCAGTTCCCGCCCCTCGGGGAGCAATCAGCCCCAGCATTTT	CASSRPSGSNQPQHF
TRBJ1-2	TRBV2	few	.	TGTGCCAGCAGTGAAATGGGGCTTTATGGCTACACCTTC	CASSEMGLYGYTF
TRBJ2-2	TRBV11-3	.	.	TGTGCCAGCAGCCCTAAGGAGCGGTTGAACACCGGGGAGCTGTTTTTT	CASSPKERLNTGELFF
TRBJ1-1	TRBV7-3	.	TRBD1	TGTGCCAGCCGGGGACAGGCGAACACTGAAGCTTTCTTT	CASRGQANTEAFF
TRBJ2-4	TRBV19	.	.	TGTGCCAGTAGTCAGGCCAAAAACATTCAGTACTTC	CASSQAKNIQYF
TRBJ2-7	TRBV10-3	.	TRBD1	TGTGCCATCAGTGAGTCGGGGGACAGGGGCGCCTACGAGCAGTACTTC	CAISESGDRGAYEQYF
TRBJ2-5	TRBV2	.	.	TGTGCCAGCAAGGGATACGAGACCCAGTACTTC	CASKGYETQYF